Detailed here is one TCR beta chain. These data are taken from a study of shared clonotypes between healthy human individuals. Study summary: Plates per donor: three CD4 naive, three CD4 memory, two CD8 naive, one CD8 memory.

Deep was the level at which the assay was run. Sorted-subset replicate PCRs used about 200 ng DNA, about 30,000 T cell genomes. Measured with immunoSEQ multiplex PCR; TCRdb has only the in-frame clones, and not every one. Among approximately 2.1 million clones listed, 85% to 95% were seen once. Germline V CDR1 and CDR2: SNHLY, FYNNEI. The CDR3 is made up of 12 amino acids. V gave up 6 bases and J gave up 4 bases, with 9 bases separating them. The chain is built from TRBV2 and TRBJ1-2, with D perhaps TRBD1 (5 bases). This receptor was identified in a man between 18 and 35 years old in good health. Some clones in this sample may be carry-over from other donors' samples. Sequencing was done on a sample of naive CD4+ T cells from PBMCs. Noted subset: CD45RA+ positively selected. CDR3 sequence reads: CASRGRGYGYTF. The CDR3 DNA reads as TGTGCCAGCAGGGGGCGCGGCTATGGCTACACCTTC.